This T cell receptor beta chain was documented in a study of blood T cell repertoires in COVID-19. At the level of the study: Sample material is recorded as cDNA or gDNA derived from T cells, B-cell-depleted T cells, or PBMCs.

This clone was detected only a few times. In the authors' workflow: Counts of nucleated cells, estimated from reference gene primer amplification, were obtained. Profiling relied on immunoSEQ multiplex PCR, and the TCRdb table lists in-frame clones only, not all of them. For V, J and clone size, that table is used; D and trimming come from the DNA. The sample has about 140,000 clones, just under 90% seen once. CDR1 is LNHDA and CDR2 is SQIVND in the germline V gene (reference sequence). Trimming took off 5 bases at V and 3 bases at J, with 14 bases between the two ends. The CDR3 is 14 residues long. The TCR comes from a woman in her 40s with acute or convalescent COVID-19. The chain joins TRBV19 to TRBJ2-7; D uncertain. The sequenced material came from peripheral blood. CDR3 region: CASSLQASFYEQYF. The CDR3 DNA sequence: TGTGCCAGTAGTCTGCAGGCCTCTTTCTACGAGCAGTACTTC.